This entry lists 15 T cell receptor beta chains sequenced from one sample in a study of blood T cell repertoires in COVID-19. Clones were read by immunoSEQ multiplex PCR, and TCRdb kept only the in-frame ones, dropping some. The repertoire consists of about 140,000 clones, with 70% to 80% occurring once and the leading ten covering roughly 8.9%. Sequencing used peripheral blood. These receptors all stem from a woman between 50 and 59 years old with active or convalescent COVID-19.

The chain carries TRBV30 and TRBJ1-4; 9 nucleotides match TRBD1. Unmatched junction bases numbered 10, after V lost 0 bases and J lost 8 bases. Germline values: CDR1 GTSNPN, CDR2 SVGIG (reference sequence). The CDR3 length is 16 residues. The CDR3 is CAWSVGWIGTGEKLFF. CDR3 bases: TGTGCCTGGAGTGTAGGGTGGATTGGGACAGGGGAAAAACTGTTTTTT.

This sequence joins TRBV27 and TRBJ1-6, with 9 positions matching TRBD1. The CDR3 has 14 amino acids. Germline CDR1 reads MNHEY; CDR2 reads SMNVEV (reference sequence). J gave up 10 bases and V 6 bases, and 7 bases lay outside the gene matches. CDR3 sequence reads: CASRWTGVRSPLHF. As DNA, the CDR3 is TGTGCCAGCAGGTGGACAGGGGTGCGATCACCCCTCCACTTT.

The chain is built from TRBV7-2 and TRBJ2-1, with TRBD2 matching over 8 bases. V lost 2 bases, J lost 6 bases, and 9 bases stayed unmatched. CDR1 is SGHTA, CDR2 FQGNSA, per germline. This CDR3 spans 16 amino acids. For the CDR3, the DNA is TGTGCCAGCAGCTTAAGGGCTAGCGGGCTTCTCAATGAGCAGTTCTTC. Protein: CASSLRASGLLNEQFF.

The chain recombines TRBV29-1 with TRBJ2-5; perhaps TRBD2 as D (5 bases). Germline V gene data show CDR1 as SQVTM and CDR2 as ANQGSEA. The CDR3 consists of 13 residues. V lost 3 bases to trimming and J lost 5 bases, with 13 bases between them. In DNA form, the CDR3 reads TGCAGCGTTGAGGCGGGCCCTGGGGAGACCCAGTACTTC. Translated, it gives CSVEAGPGETQYF.

The chain uses TRBV5-1 and TRBJ1-4; a weak D match, TRBD1 (5 bases). Germline V CDR1 and CDR2: SGHRS, YFSETQ. With 1 base removed from V and 5 bases from J, the gap between germline ends came to 12 bases. The CDR3 is 15 residues long. The CDR3 sequence: CASSLRGQRNEKLFF. In nucleotides, the CDR3 is TGCGCCAGCAGCTTGAGGGGCCAGAGAAATGAAAAACTGTTTTTT. The variable domain in full, with the rest retrieved from reference TRBV5-1 and TRBJ1-4, is KAGVTQTPRYLIKTRGQQVTLSCSPISGHRSVSWYQQTPGQGLQFLFEYFSETQRNKGNFPGRFSGRQFSNSRSEMNVSTLELGDSALYLCASSLRGQRNEKLFFGSGTQLSVL.

This clone was counted a few times. The chain carries TRBV18 and TRBJ1-1, with D hard to call. CDR1 is KGHSH, CDR2 LQKENI, per germline. The CDR3 runs 13 residues. With 2 bases removed from V and 6 bases from J, the gap between germline ends came to 10 bases. The CDR3 reads CASSPLGSPEAFF. CDR3 in DNA: TGTGCCAGCTCACCATTGGGGAGCCCTGAAGCTTTCTTT.

The chain recombines TRBV3-1 (or the pseudogene TRBV3-2) with TRBJ1-5; D is uncertain. The CDR3 is made up of 15 amino acids. Trimming pared 4 bases from V and 5 bases from J, leaving 15 bases between. CDR1 LGHDT and CDR2 YNNKEL come from the germline V gene (reference sequence). In DNA, the CDR3 is TGTGCCAGCAGCCGGGAATGGGGAGGAGATCAGCCCCAGCATTTT. Encoded protein: CASSREWGGDQPQHF.

The gene calls are TRBV25-1 and TRBJ1-1, with 11 bases identical to TRBD1. The CDR3 extends over 15 amino acids. Germline lookup yields CDR1 MGHDK and CDR2 SYGVNS. V lost 0 bases and J lost 4; bases outside the gene matches: 1. CDR3 nucleotides: TGTGCCAGCAGTGAATATGGGACAGGGGGCACTGAAGCTTTCTTT. It codes for CASSEYGTGGTEAFF. Drawing the rest from reference TRBV25-1 and TRBJ1-1, the complete variable domain is EADIYQTPRYLVIGTGKKITLECSQTMGHDKMYWYQQDPGMELHLIHYSYGVNSTEKGDLSSESTVSRIRTEHFPLTLESARPSHTSQYLCASSEYGTGGTEAFFGQGTRLTVV.

The V and J genes are TRBV5-4 and TRBJ2-3; perhaps TRBD2 as D (6 bases). Trimming removed 1 base at V and 3 bases at J, with 9 bases between. Germline V gene lookup returns CDR1 SGHNT and CDR2 YYREEE (reference sequence). The CDR3 runs to 14 residues. The CDR3 coding sequence is TGTGCCAGCAGCTTGAAACTAGCTACAGATACGCAGTATTTT. It encodes CASSLKLATDTQYF.

This chain links TRBV15 with TRBJ1-1; D not resolved. The CDR3 consists of 15 residues. V dropped 1 base and J dropped 0 bases, with 9 bases sitting between them. Germline V gene lookup returns CDR1 LNHNV and CDR2 YYDKDF (reference sequence). CDR3 in DNA: TGTGCCACCAGCAGAGGAACAGTAATGAACACTGAAGCTTTCTTT. Residues: CATSRGTVMNTEAFF. Complete variable domain (other parts from reference TRBV15 and TRBJ1-1): DAMVIQNPRYQVTQFGKPVTLSCSQTLNHNVMYWYQQKSSQAPKLLFHYYDKDFNNEADTPDNFQSRRPNTSFCFLDIRSPGLGDTAMYLCATSRGTVMNTEAFFGQGTRLTVV.

This clone was found a few times. This chain connects TRBV29-1 to TRBJ1-2, with TRBD1 matching over 9 bases. The CDR3 is 14 amino acids. Germline CDR1 and CDR2: SQVTM and ANQGSEA. Losses at the gene ends were 7 bases for V and 4 bases for J; bases not matched to a gene: 10. Written as DNA, the CDR3 is TGCAGCGCCGGGACAGGGCGTATAGGCTATGGCTACACCTTC. It yields the protein CSAGTGRIGYGYTF.

The chain employs TRBV30 and TRBJ2-3; 10 nucleotides agree with TRBD2. The V gene's germline CDR1 is GTSNPN and CDR2 SVGIG (reference sequence). CDR3 length: 17 amino acids. V lost 0 bases, J lost 1 base, and 7 bases stayed unmatched. CDR3 bases: TGTGCCTGGAGTGTGGGTAGCGGGGGGCTGGGCACAGATACGCAGTATTTT. Protein sequence: CAWSVGSGGLGTDTQYF.

This clone was seen only a few times. The rearrangement uses TRBV2 and TRBJ1-4, with 9 bases that match TRBD1. V dropped 6 bases and J dropped 8; count of bases not matched to a gene: 16. Germline values: CDR1 SNHLY, CDR2 FYNNEI. This CDR3 has 17 residues. The CDR3 region has the DNA TGTGCCAGCAGCGCCTTAACCGGGACAGGGTTTTTCGAAAAACTGTTTTTT. Its protein product is CASSALTGTGFFEKLFF.

The chain combines TRBV6-1 with TRBJ2-7; D might be TRBD1 (6 bases). Germline-derived CDR1 and CDR2 are MNHNS and SASEGT. Trimming pared 0 bases from V and 4 bases from J, leaving 19 bases between. The CDR3 is 17 residues long. CDR3 bases: TGTGCCAGCAGTGAAGCGGAGACAGGCAGCATATCATACGAGCAGTACTTC. It translates to CASSEAETGSISYEQYF.

The chain has TRBV27 and TRBJ1-1; TRBD1 might be the D (5 bases). The V end lost 1 base, the J end lost 1 base, and 10 bases lay between the germline ends. This CDR3 has 15 residues. Per the germline V gene, CDR1 is MNHEY and CDR2 is SMNVEV (reference sequence). CDR3 sequence (DNA): TGTGCCAGCAGTTTATGGATGGGGCAGAACACTGAAGCTTTCTTT. Translation: CASSLWMGQNTEAFF.